A selection of T cell receptor beta chains follows, all from one sample in a study of human T cells and chemical hapten exposure. Using its own MiXCR run on the RACE reads, TCRdb lists one record per CDR3 protein. The data show roughly 200,000 distinct CDR3 sequences, around 25% seen once. Sequencing used whole blood, obtained in connection with sensitization to the hapten diphenylcyclopropenone (DPC). Every receptor here comes from a woman in her forties with alopecia areata. Some clones in this sample may be carry-over from other donors' samples. The CDR3 runs from the conserved cysteine through the conserved F or W. D genes are given only for firm matches. Size tells how often a clone was seen (once, few, many) or the class of an expanded clone, and some rows leave it out.

len	v_gene	d_gene	abundance	j_gene	CDR3aa	CDR3nt
14	TRBV6-2/TRBV6-3	.	.	TRBJ2-3	CAIQRDGSTDTQYF	TGTGCCATCCAGAGGGACGGTTCCACAGATACGCAGTATTTT
11	TRBV10-3	.	few	TRBJ2-3	CAISGQDTQYF	TGTGCCATCAGTGGGCAGGATACGCAGTATTTT
14	TRBV7-2	.	.	TRBJ2-3	CASSLPPSTDTQYF	TGTGCCAGCAGCTTACCCCCTAGCACAGATACGCAGTATTTT
13	TRBV7-9	.	many	TRBJ2-3	CASSLYESDTQYF	TGTGCCAGCAGTTTATATGAGTCAGATACGCAGTATTTT
16	TRBV7-2	.	.	TRBJ2-2	CASSLVAGEAAGELFF	TGTGCCAGCAGCTTAGTGGCAGGGGAGGCCGCCGGGGAGCTGTTTTTT
12	TRBV28	.	few	TRBJ2-7	CASVDGGLEQYF	TGTGCCAGCGTAGATGGGGGGCTCGAGCAGTACTTC
16	TRBV5-1	TRBD2	once	TRBJ2-7	CASSLGVAGAAYEQYF	TGCGCCAGCAGCTTGGGGGTCGCGGGAGCCGCCTACGAGCAGTACTTC
16	TRBV12-3/TRBV12-4	.	few	TRBJ1-5	CASSGGLSFADQPQHF	TGTGCCAGCAGCGGAGGTTTGTCCTTTGCCGATCAGCCCCAGCATTTT
14	TRBV7-8	.	few	TRBJ1-3	CASAGVMGGNTIYF	TGTGCCTCAGCAGGAGTTATGGGGGGAAACACCATATATTTT
12	TRBV27	.	many	TRBJ2-7	CASSLDLYEQYF	TGTGCCAGCAGCTTAGATCTCTACGAGCAGTACTTC
16	TRBV6-5	.	.	TRBJ1-6	CASSLNGDGRGSPLHF	TGTGCCAGCAGCCTGAACGGGGACGGGAGGGGTTCACCCCTCCACTTT
13	TRBV29-1	.	.	TRBJ2-1	CSVVGFSYNEQFF	TGCAGCGTTGTGGGATTCTCCTACAATGAGCAGTTCTTC
15	TRBV6-2/TRBV6-3	.	few	TRBJ2-3	CASSAGLLLTDTQYF	TGTGCCAGCAGCGCGGGACTTCTCCTCACAGATACGCAGTATTTT
17	TRBV5-1	TRBD2	once	TRBJ2-3	CASSKGTSGLHTDTQYF	TGCGCCAGCAGCAAGGGGACTAGCGGGCTGCACACAGATACGCAGTATTTT
13	TRBV6-5	.	.	TRBJ1-2	CASARVPTAGYTF	TGTGCCAGCGCGAGGGTACCAACCGCCGGCTACACCTTC
17	TRBV20-1	TRBD2	few	TRBJ2-1	CSAREGGTSGSINEQFF	TGCAGTGCTAGAGAAGGGGGGACTAGCGGGAGTATCAATGAGCAGTTCTTC
15	TRBV28	.	.	TRBJ2-6	CASSLQVFGANVLTF	TGTGCCAGCAGTTTACAGGTGTTTGGGGCCAACGTCCTGACTTTC